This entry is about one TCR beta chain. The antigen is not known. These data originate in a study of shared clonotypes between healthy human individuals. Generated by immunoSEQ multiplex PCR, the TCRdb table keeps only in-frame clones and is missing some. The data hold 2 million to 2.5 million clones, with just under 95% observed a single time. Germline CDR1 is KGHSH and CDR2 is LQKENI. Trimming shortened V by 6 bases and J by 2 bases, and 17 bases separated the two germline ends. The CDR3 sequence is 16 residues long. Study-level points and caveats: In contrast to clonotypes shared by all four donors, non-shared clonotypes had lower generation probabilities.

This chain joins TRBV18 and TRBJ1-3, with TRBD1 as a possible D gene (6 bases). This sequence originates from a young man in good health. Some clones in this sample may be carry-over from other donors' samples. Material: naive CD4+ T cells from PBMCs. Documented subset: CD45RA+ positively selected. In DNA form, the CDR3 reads TGTGCCAGCTCCATTACCCGGACAGCGCCTGGAAACACCATATATTTT. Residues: CASSITRTAPGNTIYF.